These 2 T cell receptor beta chains originate from one sample sequenced in a study of blood T cell repertoires in COVID-19. Profiling relied on immunoSEQ multiplex PCR, and the TCRdb table lists in-frame clones only, not all of them. The sample has some 160,000 clones; approximately 91% are singletons. The specimen sequenced was peripheral blood. Every receptor here comes from a man between 18 and 35 years old with acute or convalescent COVID-19.

This clone has just a few counts. The V and J genes are TRBV7-6 and TRBJ2-7, with 10 bases aligning to TRBD1. CDR1 and CDR2 (germline): SGHVS, FNYEAQ. CDR3 length: 16 amino acids. V dropped 5 bases and J dropped 5; count of bases not matched to a gene: 12. CDR3 sequence reads: CASSPDRGRSIHEQYF. CDR3 nucleotide sequence: TGTGCCAGCAGCCCCGACAGGGGGCGAAGTATCCACGAGCAGTACTTC. The full variable domain, completed using reference TRBV7-6 and TRBJ2-7, is GAGVSQSPRYKVTKRGQDVALRCDPISGHVSLYWYRQALGQGPEFLTYFNYEAQQDKSGLPNDRFSAERPEGSISTLTIQRTEQRDSAMYRCASSPDRGRSIHEQYFGPGTRLTVT.

This chain connects TRBV2 to TRBJ1-1; D may be TRBD1 (5 bases). This CDR3 has 14 residues. CDR1 is SNHLY, CDR2 FYNNEI, per germline. Trimming shortened V by 4 bases and J by 0 bases, and 9 bases separated the two germline ends. This CDR3 is CASSVDILNTEAFF. CDR3 in DNA: TGTGCCAGCAGTGTGGACATACTGAACACTGAAGCTTTCTTT.